The 23 T cell receptor beta chains below come from one sample, sequenced in a study of T cells in Graves' hyperthyroidism and ophthalmopathy. TCR beta CDR3 regions were amplified from RNA transcripts. TCR CDR3 underwent first-round RT-PCR with the HTBI primer set. Each CDR3 protein gets one entry after TCRdb re-called the multiplex PCR reads with MiXCR. Of about 200,000 distinct CDR3 sequences in the sample, 18% were seen once. Sequenced sample: blood. Source of these receptors: a man in his forties with Graves' hyperthyroidism.

This clonotype was seen ten or more times. V and J are TRBV5-1 and TRBJ1-1; D uncertain. In germline, CDR1 is SGHRS, CDR2 YFSETQ. This CDR3 has 14 residues. Trimming pared 0 bases from V and 3 bases from J, leaving 9 bases between. CDR3 amino acids: CASSLEWRDTEAFF. In nucleotides, the CDR3 is TGCGCCAGCAGCTTGGAATGGAGGGACACTGAAGCTTTCTTT. The complete variable domain, with remaining parts taken from reference TRBV5-1 and TRBJ1-1, reads KAGVTQTPRYLIKTRGQQVTLSCSPISGHRSVSWYQQTPGQGLQFLFEYFSETQRNKGNFPGRFSGRQFSNSRSEMNVSTLELGDSALYLCASSLEWRDTEAFFGQGTRLTVV.

At least ten counts were recorded for this clonotype. This chain joins TRBV2 and TRBJ1-1; TRBD1 is a possible D gene (5 bases). The CDR3 consists of 14 residues. CDR1 SNHLY and CDR2 FYNNEI come from the germline V gene. The ends were cut back, 8 bases at V and 1 base at J, with 14 bases in the middle. CDR3 in amino acids: CASSRAGQNTEAFF. The CDR3 nucleotides read TGTGCCAGCTCACGAGCGGGGCAGAACACTGAAGCTTTCTTT.

This clonotype has ten or more counts. The V call is TRBV20-1, the J call TRBJ2-3; D gene uncertain. The CDR3 is 11 residues long. V shed 6 bases and J shed 0 bases, with 4 bases lying between them. The germline V gene encodes CDR1 DFQATT and CDR2 SNEGSKA (reference sequence). CDR3 protein: CSAASTDTQYF. DNA of the CDR3: TGCAGTGCAGCTAGCACAGATACGCAGTATTTT.

This clonotype came up many times. The chain has TRBV5-1 and TRBJ1-2; 7 nucleotides match TRBD1. Germline CDR1 and CDR2: SGHRS and YFSETQ. This CDR3 contains 14 residues. The V and J ends lost 3 bases and 5 bases, in that order; junction bases with no gene match: 7. DNA of the CDR3: TGCGCCAGCAGCTCGACCGGGACAGTATATGGCTACACCTTC. This gives the protein CASSSTGTVYGYTF.

This clonotype was counted many times. This sequence joins TRBV12-3 or TRBV12-4 and TRBJ2-5, with 8 bases identical to TRBD1. The CDR3 runs to 14 residues. V trimming: 5 bases; J trimming: 5 bases; junction bases outside the gene matches: 7. Here the CDR3 DNA reads TGTGCCAGCAGTCCGGGACAGGCGAGGGAGACCCAGTACTTC. Amino acid sequence: CASSPGQARETQYF.

Comment on this clonotype: A much larger clonotype is one base distant, so this may be a read error. V usage is TRBV28 and J usage is TRBJ1-4; tentative D call: TRBD1 (5 bases). The CDR3 extends over 17 amino acids. The V and J ends lost 4 bases and 10 bases respectively, with 25 bases between them. The germline gives CDR1 MDHEN, CDR2 SYDVKM. In nucleotides, the CDR3 is TGTGCCAGCAGTTCCCCCGAGAGGTGCGGGACTCTGGGAAAACTGTTTTTT. This translates into CASSSPERCGTLGKLFF.

In its sample, this clonotype was seen many times. This rearrangement joins TRBV20-1 to TRBJ2-1; 9 nucleotides line up with TRBD2. CDR3 length: 14 residues. Germline loops: CDR1 DFQATT, CDR2 SNEGSKA (reference sequence). The V and J ends lost 1 base and 8 bases, in that order; junction bases with no gene match: 6. Here the CDR3 reads CSARAGTSLYEQFF. The CDR3 DNA reads TGCAGTGCTAGAGCAGGGACTAGCTTATATGAGCAGTTCTTC.

The table lists this clonotype with a few counts. The chain is built from TRBV6-1 and TRBJ2-5, with D perhaps assigned TRBD1 or TRBD2 (6 bases each). The V and J ends lost 5 bases and 9 bases respectively, with 13 bases between them. The CDR3 spans 12 residues. In germline, CDR1 is MNHNS, CDR2 SASEGT. CDR3 nucleotide sequence: TGTGCCAGCAGTCTAAGGGGGGAGGCCCAGTACTTC. It specifies CASSLRGEAQYF.

The chain combines TRBV6-5 with TRBJ2-3; TRBD2 might be the D (6 bases). V was pared by 2 bases and J by 6 bases, with 18 bases between. Germline CDR1 MNHEY, CDR2 SVGAGI. CDR3 size: 16 residues. This chain's CDR3 is CASSYPGGPHGDTQYF. CDR3 bases: TGTGCCAGCAGTTACCCCGGGGGACCCCACGGCGATACGCAGTATTTT.

This clonotype was picked up many times. The rearrangement joins TRBV3-1 to TRBJ2-7; tentatively, D is TRBD1 (5 bases). V lost 5 bases and J 3 bases, leaving 14 bases between the germline ends. The CDR3 runs to 14 residues. Germline V gene lookup returns CDR1 LGHDT and CDR2 YNNKEL (reference sequence). The CDR3 DNA reads TGTGCCAGCAGCTACCGACACAGGTTCTACGAGCAGTACTTC. It translates to CASSYRHRFYEQYF.

V usage is TRBV19 and J usage is TRBJ1-5; TRBD1 is a possible D gene (5 bases). The CDR3 is made up of 17 amino acids. Trimming left V 0 bases short and J 0 bases short, with 12 bases between. From germline, CDR1 is LNHDA and CDR2 SQIVND (reference sequence). The CDR3 reads CASSIDRRALSNQPQHF. CDR3 nucleotide sequence: TGTGCCAGTAGTATAGATCGCAGGGCCCTTAGCAATCAGCCCCAGCATTTT.

This clonotype appeared once. This may stem from a read error, because a much larger clone lies one nucleotide away. This sequence joins TRBV6-5 and TRBJ1-6; D not certain. Germline V lookup: CDR1 MNHEY, CDR2 SVGAGI. The CDR3 is 14 amino acids. Trimming shortened V by 4 bases and J by 10 bases, and 14 bases separated the two germline ends. The CDR3 bases are TGTGCCAGCAGTTCCGGAACCAACTCCTCACCCCTCCACTTT. Translated: CASSSGTNSSPLHF.

In its sample, this clonotype was seen many times. V usage is TRBV27 and J usage is TRBJ2-3; TRBD2 agrees at 9 bases. Germline loops: CDR1 MNHEY, CDR2 SMNVEV (reference sequence). J lost 4 bases, V lost 1 base, and 6 bases had no gene match. There are 16 residues in the CDR3. CDR3 nucleotides: TGTGCCAGCAGTTTATGGGGCGGGGGGGCGTCAGATACGCAGTATTTT. Translating gives CASSLWGGGASDTQYF.

This clonotype has at least ten counts. The chain combines TRBV7-9 with TRBJ2-1; possibly TRBD2 for D (6 bases). There are 15 residues in the CDR3. Germline CDR1 SEHNR, CDR2 FQNEAQ (reference sequence). The ends were cut back, 5 bases at V and 4 bases at J, with 15 bases in the middle. The CDR3 loop reads CASSGGTVGYNEQFF. CDR3 nucleotide sequence: TGTGCCAGCAGCGGAGGGACGGTTGGGTACAATGAGCAGTTCTTC.

The sample holds many counts of this clonotype. The genes are TRBV3-1 and TRBJ1-2; a possible D gene is TRBD1 (6 bases). The CDR3 consists of 14 residues. V lost 1 base and J lost 6, with 12 bases in between. The germline CDR1 and CDR2 sequences are LGHDT and YNNKEL (reference sequence). Written as DNA, the CDR3 is TGTGCCAGCAGCCAAGTGCGGCAGGGGAATGGCTACACCTTC. This codes for CASSQVRQGNGYTF.

This clonotype was counted ten times or more. This sequence joins TRBV19 and TRBJ1-5; D perhaps matches TRBD1 (6 bases). CDR3 length: 16 residues. In germline, CDR1 is LNHDA, CDR2 SQIVND (reference sequence). With 5 bases removed from V and 4 bases from J, the gap between germline ends came to 18 bases. The CDR3 coding sequence is TGTGCCAGTAGTCTCCGGGGGCCGGGGGGAAATCAGCCCCAGCATTTT. Its protein product is CASSLRGPGGNQPQHF.

This clonotype showed up many times. The chain links TRBV10-3 to TRBJ1-5; D gene unclear. V was pared by 6 bases and J by 7 bases, with 13 bases between. Germline CDR1 ENHRY, CDR2 SYGVKD. This CDR3 has 13 amino acids. CDR3 residues: CAISESVGQPQHF. The CDR3 region has the DNA TGTGCCATCAGCGAATCCGTAGGACAGCCCCAGCATTTT.

CDR3 DNA sequence: TGTGCCAGCAGCGGAGAACCCGGGGGAGATACGCAGTATTTT. Translating it yields CASSGEPGGDTQYF. This chain uses TRBV9 with TRBJ2-3; tentative D call: TRBD2 (6 bases). The V and J ends lost 3 bases and 5 bases respectively, with 13 bases between them. CDR1 is SGDLS, CDR2 YYNGEE, per germline. This CDR3 has 14 amino acids. Full variable domain (remainder filled in from reference TRBV9 and TRBJ2-3): DSGVTQTPKHLITATGQRVTLRCSPRSGDLSVYWYQQSLDQGLQFLIQYYNGEERAKGNILERFSAQQFPDLHSELNLSSLELGDSALYFCASSGEPGGDTQYFGPGTRLTVL.

This clonotype was found many times. V and J are TRBV28 and TRBJ2-5; weak D call: TRBD2 (7 bases). This CDR3 has 16 amino acids. Trimming pared 3 bases from V and 1 base from J, leaving 15 bases between. Germline V gene data show CDR1 as MDHEN and CDR2 as SYDVKM. Here the CDR3 DNA reads TGTGCCAGCAGTTTCCCCGAGGGAGGGGGCCAAGAGACCCAGTACTTC. This codes for CASSFPEGGGQETQYF.

The sample holds many counts of this clonotype. The CDR3 here is CSAQTDHLKAEAFF. The CDR3 DNA follows: TGCAGTGCGCAGACGGACCACCTTAAGGCTGAAGCTTTCTTT. The rearrangement links TRBV20-1 to TRBJ1-1; the D is unclear. Trimming took 6 bases from V and 6 from J, leaving 20 bases between them. The CDR3 consists of 14 residues. The V gene's germline CDR1 is DFQATT and CDR2 SNEGSKA (reference sequence).

The J gene is TRBJ1-1, the V gene TRBV6-1, with D possibly TRBD1 on 6 matching bases. CDR1 and CDR2 (germline): MNHNS, SASEGT. The CDR3 has 14 residues. With 7 bases removed from V and 8 bases from J, the gap between germline ends came to 20 bases. The CDR3 region is CASTFSPGAREAFF. The CDR3 nucleotides read TGTGCCAGCACCTTTAGCCCAGGGGCGAGGGAAGCTTTCTTT.

This clonotype was seen more than once but under ten times. The chain combines TRBV7-9 with TRBJ1-3; unclear D gene. Germline V gives CDR1 SEHNR, CDR2 FQNEAQ (reference sequence). The V end was cut by 1 base, the J end by 0 bases, with 13 bases between. The CDR3 totals 17 residues. The CDR3 coding sequence is TGTGCCAGCAGCTTAGGAGGATTAACCCGCTCTGGAAACACCATATATTTT. This encodes CASSLGGLTRSGNTIYF.

This clonotype was recorded many times. The rearrangement joins TRBV18 to TRBJ2-3; D unresolved. This CDR3 is 11 amino acids long. V was pared by 7 bases and J by 2 bases, with 4 bases between. Germline-derived CDR1 and CDR2 are KGHSH and LQKENI. The CDR3 spells CASFYTDTQYF. The CDR3 DNA reads TGTGCCAGCTTCTACACAGATACGCAGTATTTT.